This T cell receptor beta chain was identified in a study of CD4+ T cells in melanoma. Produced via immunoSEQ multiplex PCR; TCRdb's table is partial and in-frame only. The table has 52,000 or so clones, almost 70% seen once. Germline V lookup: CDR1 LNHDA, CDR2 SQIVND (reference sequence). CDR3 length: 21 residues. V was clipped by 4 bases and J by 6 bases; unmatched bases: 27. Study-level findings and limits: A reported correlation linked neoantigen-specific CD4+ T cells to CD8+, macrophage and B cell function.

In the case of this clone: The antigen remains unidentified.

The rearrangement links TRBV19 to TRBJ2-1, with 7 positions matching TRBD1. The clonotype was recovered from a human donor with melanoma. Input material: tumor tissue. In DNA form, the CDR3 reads TGTGCCAGTAGTAGGGGACAGACCCTTTTTCGGACCCCAACCCGACCCAATGAGCAGTTCTTC. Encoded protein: CASSRGQTLFRTPTRPNEQFF.